This TCR beta chain was recorded in a study of CD8 T cells in Susac syndrome. V was pared by 6 bases and J by 5 bases, with 2 bases of the junction left unmatched. This CDR3 spans 14 amino acids. RNA amounts of 0.5 to 1 ug underwent reverse transcription with random hexamers. The TCR beta CDR3 was amplified by immunoSEQ multiplex PCR across 54 Vbeta, 13 Jbeta. TCRdb re-called the immunoSEQ multiplex PCR reads with MiXCR, one entry per CDR3 protein. Of about 250,000 distinct CDR3 sequences in the sample, roughly 93% were seen once. High-throughput TCR beta sequencing covered peripheral CD8+ and CD4+ T cells. TEMRA cells were FACS-enriched and CD8+ and CD4+ T cells negatively isolated.

This TCR came from a human donor with multiple sclerosis. The sample consisted of CD4+ T cells from PBMCs. V is TRBV12-3 or TRBV12-4 and J is TRBJ2-1; TRBD2 aligns across 12 bases. DNA of the CDR3: TGTGCCAGCAGAACTAGCGGGGGGCACAATGAGCAGTTCTTC. This translates into CASRTSGGHNEQFF.